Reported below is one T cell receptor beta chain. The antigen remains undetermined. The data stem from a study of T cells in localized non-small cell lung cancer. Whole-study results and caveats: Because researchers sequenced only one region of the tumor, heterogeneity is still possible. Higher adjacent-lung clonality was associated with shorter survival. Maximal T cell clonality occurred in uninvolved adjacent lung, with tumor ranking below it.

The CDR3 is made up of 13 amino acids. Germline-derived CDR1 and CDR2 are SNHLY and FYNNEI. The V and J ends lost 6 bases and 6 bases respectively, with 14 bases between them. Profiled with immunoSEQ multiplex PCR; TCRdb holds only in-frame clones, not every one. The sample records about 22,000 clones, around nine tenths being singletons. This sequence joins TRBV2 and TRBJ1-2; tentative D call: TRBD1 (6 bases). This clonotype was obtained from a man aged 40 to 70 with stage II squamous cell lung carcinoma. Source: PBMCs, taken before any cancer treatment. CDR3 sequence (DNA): TGTGCCAGCAGCGCGACAGGAAACGATGGCTACACCTTC. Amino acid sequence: CASSATGNDGYTF.